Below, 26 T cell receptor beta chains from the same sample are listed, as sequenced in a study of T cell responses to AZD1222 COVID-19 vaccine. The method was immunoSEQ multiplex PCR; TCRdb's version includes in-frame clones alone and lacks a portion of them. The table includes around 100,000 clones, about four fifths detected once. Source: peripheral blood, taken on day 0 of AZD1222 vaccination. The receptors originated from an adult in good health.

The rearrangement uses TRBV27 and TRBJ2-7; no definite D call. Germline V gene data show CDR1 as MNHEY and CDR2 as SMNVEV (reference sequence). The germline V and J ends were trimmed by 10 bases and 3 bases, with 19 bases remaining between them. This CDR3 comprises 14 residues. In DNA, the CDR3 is TGTGCCACCGATAGACGCAGACTCAGCTACGAGCAGTACTTC. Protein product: CATDRRRLSYEQYF.

CDR3 nucleotide sequence: TGTGCCAGCAGCGGGACCGGGAGGTCCTACAATGAGCAGTTCTTC. This gives the protein CASSGTGRSYNEQFF. The chain combines TRBV5-5 with TRBJ2-1; 7 nucleotides line up with TRBD2. CDR1 is SGHKS and CDR2 is YYEKEE in the germline V gene (reference sequence). The CDR3 runs to 15 residues. V was pared by 4 bases and J by 1 base, with 5 bases of the junction left unmatched.

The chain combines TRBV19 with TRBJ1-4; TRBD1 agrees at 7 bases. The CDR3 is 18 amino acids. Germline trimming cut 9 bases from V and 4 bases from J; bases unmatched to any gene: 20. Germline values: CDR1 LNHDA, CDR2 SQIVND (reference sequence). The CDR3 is CASASPTGSFSNNEKLFF. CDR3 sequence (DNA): TGTGCCAGCGCAAGTCCGACAGGGTCTTTTTCAAATAATGAAAAACTGTTTTTT.

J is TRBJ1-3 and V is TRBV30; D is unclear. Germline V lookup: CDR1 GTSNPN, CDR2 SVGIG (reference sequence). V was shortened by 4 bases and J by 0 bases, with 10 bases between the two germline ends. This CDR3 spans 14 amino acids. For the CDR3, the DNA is TGTGCCTGGACTAGGAGATCCTCTGGAAACACCATATATTTT. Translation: CAWTRRSSGNTIYF.

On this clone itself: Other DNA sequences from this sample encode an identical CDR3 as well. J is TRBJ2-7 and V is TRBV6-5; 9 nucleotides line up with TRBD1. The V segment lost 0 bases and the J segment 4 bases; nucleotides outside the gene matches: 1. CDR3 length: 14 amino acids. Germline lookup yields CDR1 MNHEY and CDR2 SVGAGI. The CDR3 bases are TGTGCCAGCAGTTACTCGGGGACAGGGTACGAGCAGTACTTC. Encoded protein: CASSYSGTGYEQYF.

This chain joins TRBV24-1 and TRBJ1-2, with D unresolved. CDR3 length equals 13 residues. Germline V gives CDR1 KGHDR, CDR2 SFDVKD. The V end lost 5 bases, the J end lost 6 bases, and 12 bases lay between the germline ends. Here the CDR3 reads CATSGAGANGYTF. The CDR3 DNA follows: TGTGCCACCAGTGGCGCAGGAGCGAATGGCTACACCTTC.

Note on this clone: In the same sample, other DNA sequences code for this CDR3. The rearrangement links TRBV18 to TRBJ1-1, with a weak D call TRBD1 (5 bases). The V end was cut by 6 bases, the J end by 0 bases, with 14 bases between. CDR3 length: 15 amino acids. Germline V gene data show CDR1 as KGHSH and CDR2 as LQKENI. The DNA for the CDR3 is TGTGCCAGCTCTCCCGGGACGGTGATGAACACTGAAGCTTTCTTT. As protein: CASSPGTVMNTEAFF.

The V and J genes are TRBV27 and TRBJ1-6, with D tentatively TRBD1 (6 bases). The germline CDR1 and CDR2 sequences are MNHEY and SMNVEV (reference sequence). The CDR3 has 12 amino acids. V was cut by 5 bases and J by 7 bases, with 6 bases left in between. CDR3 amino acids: CASSDRNSPLHF. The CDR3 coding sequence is TGTGCCAGCAGTGACAGGAATTCACCCCTCCACTTT.

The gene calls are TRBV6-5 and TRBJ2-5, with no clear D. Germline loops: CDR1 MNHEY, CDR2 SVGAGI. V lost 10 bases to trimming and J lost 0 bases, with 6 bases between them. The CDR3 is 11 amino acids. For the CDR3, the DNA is TGTGCCACTCTGTACCAAGAGACCCAGTACTTC. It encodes CATLYQETQYF.

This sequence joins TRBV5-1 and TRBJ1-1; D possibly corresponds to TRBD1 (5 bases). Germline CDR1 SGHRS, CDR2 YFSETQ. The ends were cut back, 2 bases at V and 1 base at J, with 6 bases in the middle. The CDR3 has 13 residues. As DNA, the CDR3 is TGCGCCAGCAGCTTCACAGGGAACACTGAAGCTTTCTTT. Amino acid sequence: CASSFTGNTEAFF.

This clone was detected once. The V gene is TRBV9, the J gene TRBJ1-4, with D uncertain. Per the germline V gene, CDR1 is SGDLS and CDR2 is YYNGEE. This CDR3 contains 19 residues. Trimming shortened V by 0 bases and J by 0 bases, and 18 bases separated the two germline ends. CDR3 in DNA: TGTGCCAGCAGCGTAGGTCTAGGTGGACGGTTAGCAACTAATGAAAAACTGTTTTTT. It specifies CASSVGLGGRLATNEKLFF.

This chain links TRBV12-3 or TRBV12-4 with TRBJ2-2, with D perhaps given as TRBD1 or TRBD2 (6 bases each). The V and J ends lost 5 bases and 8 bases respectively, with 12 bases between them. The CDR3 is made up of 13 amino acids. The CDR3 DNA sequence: TGTGCCAGCAGTCCTCGGGGGCGGGGGGAGCTGTTTTTT. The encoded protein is CASSPRGRGELFF.

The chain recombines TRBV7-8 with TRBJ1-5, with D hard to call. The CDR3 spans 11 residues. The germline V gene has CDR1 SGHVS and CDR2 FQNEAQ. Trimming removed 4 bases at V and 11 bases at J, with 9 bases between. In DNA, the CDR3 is TGTGCCAGCAGCTCCTCAGGATCCCAGCATTTT. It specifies CASSSSGSQHF.

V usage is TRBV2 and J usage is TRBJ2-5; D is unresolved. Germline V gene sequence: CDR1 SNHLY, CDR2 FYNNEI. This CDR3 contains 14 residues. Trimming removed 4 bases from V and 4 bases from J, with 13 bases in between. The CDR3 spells CASSVRASGETQYF. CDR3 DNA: TGTGCCAGCAGTGTAAGGGCATCAGGAGAGACCCAGTACTTC.

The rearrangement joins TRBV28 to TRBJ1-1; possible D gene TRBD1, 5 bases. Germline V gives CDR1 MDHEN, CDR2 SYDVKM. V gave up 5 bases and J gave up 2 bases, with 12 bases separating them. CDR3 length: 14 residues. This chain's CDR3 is CASSLRDLNTEAFF. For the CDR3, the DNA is TGTGCCAGCAGTCTCCGGGACCTAAACACTGAAGCTTTCTTT.

CDR3 sequence (DNA): TGTGCCAGCAGTTCAAGCGCAGGGGGCGGCTATGGCTACACCTTC. Its protein product is CASSSSAGGGYGYTF. The chain has TRBV6-5 and TRBJ1-2, with 8 bases aligning to TRBD1. The CDR3 contains 15 residues. The germline V gene has CDR1 MNHEY and CDR2 SVGAGI. Unmatched junction bases numbered 8, after V lost 4 bases and J lost 4 bases.

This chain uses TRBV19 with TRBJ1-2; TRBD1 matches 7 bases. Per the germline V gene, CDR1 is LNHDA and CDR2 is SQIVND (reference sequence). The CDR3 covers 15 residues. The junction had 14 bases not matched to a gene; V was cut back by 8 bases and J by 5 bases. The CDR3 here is CASSGDRAKLYGYTF. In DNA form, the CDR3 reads TGTGCCAGTTCAGGAGACAGGGCGAAGCTTTATGGCTACACCTTC. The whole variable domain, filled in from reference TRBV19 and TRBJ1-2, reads DGGITQSPKYLFRKEGQNVTLSCEQNLNHDAMYWYRQDPGQGLRLIYYSQIVNDFQKGDIAEGYSVSREKKESFPLTVTSAQKNPTAFYLCASSGDRAKLYGYTFGSGTRLTVV.

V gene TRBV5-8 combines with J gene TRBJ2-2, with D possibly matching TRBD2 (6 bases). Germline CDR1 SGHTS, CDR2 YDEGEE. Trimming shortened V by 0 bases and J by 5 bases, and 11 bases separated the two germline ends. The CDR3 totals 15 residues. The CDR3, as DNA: TGTGCCAGCAGCTTGGGGCTAGCGCTGACCGGGGAGCTGTTTTTT. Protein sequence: CASSLGLALTGELFF.

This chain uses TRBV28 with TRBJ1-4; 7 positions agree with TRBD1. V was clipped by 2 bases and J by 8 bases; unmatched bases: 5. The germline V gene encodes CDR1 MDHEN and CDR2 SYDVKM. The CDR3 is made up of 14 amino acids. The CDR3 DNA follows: TGTGCCAGCAGTTTACAAGGGGGCCACGAAAAACTGTTTTTT. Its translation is CASSLQGGHEKLFF.

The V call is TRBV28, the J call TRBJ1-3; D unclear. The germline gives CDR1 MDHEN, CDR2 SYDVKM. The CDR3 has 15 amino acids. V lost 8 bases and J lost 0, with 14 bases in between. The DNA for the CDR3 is TGTGCCAGCGTCCCGCCGGGGAGCTCTGGAAACACCATATATTTT. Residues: CASVPPGSSGNTIYF.

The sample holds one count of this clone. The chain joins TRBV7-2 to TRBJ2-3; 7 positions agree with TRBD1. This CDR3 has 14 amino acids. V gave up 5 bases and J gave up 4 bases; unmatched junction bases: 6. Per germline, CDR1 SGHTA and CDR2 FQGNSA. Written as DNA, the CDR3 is TGTGCCAGCAGCAAGGCGGACAGGCCAGATACGCAGTATTTT. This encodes CASSKADRPDTQYF.

Written as DNA, the CDR3 is TGTGCCAGCAGCGGACAGGGTAACGGGGGCAATCAGCCCCAGCATTTT. Residues: CASSGQGNGGNQPQHF. This chain links TRBV7-2 with TRBJ1-5; 8 bases line up with TRBD1. Germline assignment: CDR1 SGHTA and CDR2 FQGNSA. The length of the CDR3 is 16 residues. V gave up 5 bases and J gave up 2 bases; unmatched junction bases: 8.

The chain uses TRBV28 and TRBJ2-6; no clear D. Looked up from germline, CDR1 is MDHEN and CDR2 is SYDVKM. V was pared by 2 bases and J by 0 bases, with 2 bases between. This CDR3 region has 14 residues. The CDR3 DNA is TGTGCCAGCAGTTTAGGCTCTGGGGCCAACGTCCTGACTTTC. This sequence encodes CASSLGSGANVLTF.

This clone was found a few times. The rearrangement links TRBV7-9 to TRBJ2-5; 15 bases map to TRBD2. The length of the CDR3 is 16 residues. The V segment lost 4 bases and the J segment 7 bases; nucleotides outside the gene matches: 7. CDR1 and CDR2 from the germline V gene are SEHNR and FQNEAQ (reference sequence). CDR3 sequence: CASSSPGLAGGATQYF. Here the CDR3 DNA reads TGTGCCAGCAGCTCGCCGGGACTAGCGGGAGGAGCGACCCAGTACTTC.

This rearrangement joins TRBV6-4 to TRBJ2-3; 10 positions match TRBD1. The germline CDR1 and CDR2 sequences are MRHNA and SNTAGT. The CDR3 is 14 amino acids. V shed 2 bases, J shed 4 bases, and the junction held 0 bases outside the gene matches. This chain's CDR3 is CASSDGQGADTQYF. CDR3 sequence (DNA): TGTGCCAGCAGTGACGGACAGGGGGCAGATACGCAGTATTTT.

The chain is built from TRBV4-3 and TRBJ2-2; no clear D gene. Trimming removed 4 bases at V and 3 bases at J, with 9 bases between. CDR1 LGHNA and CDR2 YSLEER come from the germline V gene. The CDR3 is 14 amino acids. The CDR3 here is CASSRSSYTGELFF. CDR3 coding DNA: TGCGCCAGCAGCCGCTCTTCGTACACCGGGGAGCTGTTTTTT.